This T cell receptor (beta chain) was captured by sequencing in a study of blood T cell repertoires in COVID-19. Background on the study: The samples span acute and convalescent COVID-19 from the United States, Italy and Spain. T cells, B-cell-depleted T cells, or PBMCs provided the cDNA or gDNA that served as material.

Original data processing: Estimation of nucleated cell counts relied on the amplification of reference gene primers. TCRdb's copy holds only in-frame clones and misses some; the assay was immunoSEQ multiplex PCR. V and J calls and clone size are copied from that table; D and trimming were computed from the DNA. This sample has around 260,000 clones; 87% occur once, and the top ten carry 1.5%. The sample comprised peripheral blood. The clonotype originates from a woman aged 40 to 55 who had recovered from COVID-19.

The CDR3 sequence is CASSYNGGSGETQYF. CDR3 DNA: TGTGCCAGCAGTTACAACGGGGGGAGCGGGGAGACCCAGTACTTC. The genes are TRBV6-5 and TRBJ2-5, with 7 bases that match TRBD2. Trimming removed 2 bases from V and 5 bases from J; junction bases left unmatched: 8. This CDR3 is built from 15 residues. From germline, CDR1 is MNHEY and CDR2 SVGAGI.